This TCR beta chain originates from a study of cytomegalovirus exposure and HLA in healthy donors. Amplification used 60 Vbeta primers and 13 Jbeta primers. The protocol was immunoSEQ multiplex PCR, while the TCRdb copy is restricted to in-frame clones and leaves out a portion. The repertoire has about 60,000 clones, 70% to 85% of them found once; the top ten carry roughly 3.3%. The sequence came from a middle-aged woman in good health and CMV-seropositive. The sample was PBMCs.

CDR3 sequence reads: CASSVAGGPYNEQFF. The CDR3, as DNA: TGTGCCAGTAGTGTAGCGGGGGGGCCGTACAATGAGCAGTTCTTC. The chain couples TRBV19 to TRBJ2-1; 11 nucleotides match TRBD2. The V gene end was trimmed by 5 bases and the J gene end by 4 bases; junction bases not matched to a gene: 4. The germline CDR1 and CDR2 sequences are LNHDA and SQIVND (reference sequence). The CDR3 loop spans 15 amino acids. Together with reference TRBV19 and TRBJ2-1, the CDR3 gives the full variable domain: DGGITQSPKYLFRKEGQNVTLSCEQNLNHDAMYWYRQDPGQGLRLIYYSQIVNDFQKGDIAEGYSVSREKKESFPLTVTSAQKNPTAFYLCASSVAGGPYNEQFFGPGTRLTVL.